This T cell receptor (beta chain) came from a study of blood T cells in healthy people across ages. Background on the study: Template switching retrieved approximately one barcoded beta molecule for each two T cells.

As concerns this clonotype: What it binds is not known.

Primed by a sample-barcoded 5' primer and a J-beta primer mix, a second PCR proceeded for roughly 7 to 12 cycles. Each CDR3 protein is one row after TCRdb ran MiXCR on the 5' RACE reads. The sample holds approximately 1,100,000 distinct CDR3 sequences, less than 50% seen once. Notes on the study in general: Unknown donor CMV status possibly confounded expanded clonotype changes.

The CDR3 loop spans 14 amino acids. The germline gives CDR1 DFQATT, CDR2 SNEGSKA (reference sequence). V was pared by 5 bases and J by 3 bases, with 14 bases between. The TCR originated in an older woman in good health. Sequences were obtained from blood. J is TRBJ1-5 and V is TRBV20-1; a possible D gene is TRBD1 (6 bases). In nucleotides, the CDR3 is TGCAGTGCTTGGGTGGGGGACAACAATCAGCCCCAGCATTTT. Translated: CSAWVGDNNQPQHF.